These 18 T cell receptor beta chains originate from one sample sequenced in a study of Ad26.COV2.S vaccination and SARS-CoV-2 variants. Treatment defined: 15 to 20 received Ad26.COV2.S at low or high dose, single or two shots; 5 received placebo; per-sample allocation not given. Day 63 after the first vaccine or placebo injection was the time point for sampling. Only in-frame clones appear in the TCRdb table, and some are missing; sequencing was by immunoSEQ multiplex PCR. The table lists roughly 300,000 clones, less than 90% of them singletons, with approximately 12% in the top ten. Source: peripheral blood, taken in a trial of Ad26.COV2.S vaccine versus placebo. Receptors were obtained from a person aged 18-65 years who received the Ad26.COV2.S COVID-19 vaccine or a placebo.

Comments on this clone: This may come from a read error, since a much larger clone is one base off. This chain connects TRBV6-5 to TRBJ2-2; 7 bases align to TRBD1. J lost 1 base, V lost 6 bases, and 2 bases had no gene match. CDR3 length equals 14 residues. CDR1 and CDR2 (germline): MNHEY, SVGAGI. For the CDR3, the DNA is TGTGCCAGCAGCCGACAGGGGAACACCGGGGAGCTGTTTTTT. This translates into CASSRQGNTGELFF.

The rearrangement links TRBV7-9 to TRBJ2-1, with unresolved D. The CDR3 sequence is 14 residues long. V shed 5 bases and J shed 2 bases, with 10 bases lying between them. In germline, CDR1 is SEHNR, CDR2 FQNEAQ (reference sequence). The CDR3 loop is CASSPMLAYNEQFF. The CDR3 nucleotides read TGTGCCAGCAGCCCTATGCTCGCCTACAATGAGCAGTTCTTC. Based on the CDR3 plus reference TRBV7-9 and TRBJ2-1, the full variable domain is DTGVSQNPRHKITKRGQNVTFRCDPISEHNRLYWYRQTLGQGPEFLTYFQNEAQLEKSRLLSDRFSAERPKGSFSTLEIQRTEQGDSAMYLCASSPMLAYNEQFFGPGTRLTVL.

J is TRBJ2-5 and V is TRBV28, with D perhaps TRBD1 (6 bases). Germline V CDR1 and CDR2: MDHEN, SYDVKM. With 5 bases removed from V and 13 bases from J, the gap between germline ends came to 17 bases. This CDR3 has 12 residues. CDR3 bases: TGTGCCAGCAGTATCAGGGGCGGGCCGAGGTACTTC. This gives the protein CASSIRGGPRYF. The entire variable domain, with the rest obtained from reference TRBV28 and TRBJ2-5, is as follows: DVKVTQSSRYLVKRTGEKVFLECVQDMDHENMFWYRQDPGLGLRLIYFSYDVKMKEKGDIPEGYSVSREKKERFSLILESASTNQTSMYLCASSIRGGPRYFGPGTRLLVL.

The chain couples TRBV18 to TRBJ1-1, with D unresolved. Germline V gene data show CDR1 as KGHSH and CDR2 as LQKENI. Trimming took 3 bases from V and 3 from J, leaving 14 bases between them. This CDR3 spans 15 amino acids. The CDR3 loop is CASSPRAVWDTEAFF. For the CDR3, the DNA is TGTGCCAGCTCACCGCGGGCGGTATGGGACACTGAAGCTTTCTTT.

This clone was recorded a few times. The J gene is TRBJ2-7, the V gene TRBV18; D call uncertain. Trimming shortened V by 2 bases and J by 1 base, and 3 bases separated the two germline ends. Germline V gives CDR1 KGHSH, CDR2 LQKENI. The CDR3 sequence is 12 residues long. This CDR3 reads CASSPNSYEQYF. The CDR3 DNA is TGTGCCAGCTCACCAAATTCCTACGAGCAGTACTTC.

The CDR3 DNA is TGTGCCTGGAGCCTGGGGCTGGAAGCTTTCTTT. This translates into CAWSLGLEAFF. V usage is TRBV30 and J usage is TRBJ1-1; D possibly corresponds to TRBD1 (5 bases). The CDR3 runs to 11 residues. V lost 3 bases and J lost 8, with 10 bases in between. The germline CDR1 and CDR2 sequences are GTSNPN and SVGIG (reference sequence).

This chain uses TRBV6-2 or TRBV6-3 with TRBJ1-2, with D hard to call. The CDR3 covers 11 residues. Germline CDR1 is MNHEY and CDR2 is SVGEGT. V was trimmed by 5 bases and J by 5 bases, leaving 6 bases between them. CDR3 loop: CASSMLYGYTF. DNA for the CDR3: TGTGCCAGCAGTATGCTATATGGCTACACCTTC.

The gene calls are TRBV6-2 or TRBV6-3 and TRBJ1-1; 8 bases map to TRBD1. The germline V gene encodes CDR1 MNHEY and CDR2 SVGEGT. The CDR3 loop spans 16 amino acids. With 2 bases clipped from V and 5 bases from J, the junction kept 10 bases outside the gene matches. CDR3 protein: CASSYPARQGRTEAFF. DNA for the CDR3: TGTGCCAGCAGTTACCCCGCCCGACAGGGGCGAACTGAAGCTTTCTTT.

This clone was observed a few times. The genes are TRBV7-9 and TRBJ2-7; D not certain. Germline loops: CDR1 SEHNR, CDR2 FQNEAQ (reference sequence). V was trimmed by 5 bases and J by 7 bases, leaving 9 bases between them. This CDR3 is built from 11 residues. The CDR3 DNA sequence: TGTGCCAGCAGCCCCCTGGGGGAGCAGTACTTC. This encodes CASSPLGEQYF.

The chain carries TRBV9 and TRBJ2-1; D tentatively fits TRBD1 or TRBD2 (6 bases each). In germline, CDR1 is SGDLS, CDR2 YYNGEE. The CDR3 spans 15 residues. Trimming removed 4 bases at V and 0 bases at J, with 11 bases between. DNA for the CDR3: TGTGCCAGCAGCCGGGGGCTCAGCTCCTACAATGAGCAGTTCTTC. Translating gives CASSRGLSSYNEQFF. The entire variable domain, with the rest obtained from reference TRBV9 and TRBJ2-1, is as follows: DSGVTQTPKHLITATGQRVTLRCSPRSGDLSVYWYQQSLDQGLQFLIQYYNGEERAKGNILERFSAQQFPDLHSELNLSSLELGDSALYFCASSRGLSSYNEQFFGPGTRLTVL.

The genes are TRBV5-4 and TRBJ2-5; D ambiguous. This CDR3 contains 12 residues. Looked up from germline, CDR1 is SGHNT and CDR2 is YYREEE (reference sequence). The V and J ends lost 4 bases and 2 bases respectively, with 6 bases between them. The CDR3 loop is CASSQIQETQYF. In DNA form, the CDR3 reads TGTGCCAGCAGCCAAATACAAGAGACCCAGTACTTC.

This chain joins TRBV19 and TRBJ1-6; TRBD1 agrees at 11 bases. CDR1 and CDR2 (germline): LNHDA, SQIVND (reference sequence). The J segment lost 8 bases and the V segment lost 4 bases, leaving 7 bases of the junction unmatched. The CDR3 length is 16 residues. The CDR3 reads CASSTRTGGWYSPLHF. The CDR3 DNA sequence: TGTGCCAGTAGTACCAGGACAGGGGGCTGGTATTCACCCCTCCACTTT.

The V gene is TRBV29-1, the J gene TRBJ1-2, with TRBD1 identical over 8 bases. CDR1 is SQVTM and CDR2 is ANQGSEA in the germline V gene. The J segment lost 1 base and the V segment lost 4 bases, leaving 5 bases of the junction unmatched. The CDR3 contains 14 residues. The CDR3: CSVALGQGNYGYTF. For the CDR3, the DNA is TGCAGCGTTGCTCTAGGACAGGGTAACTATGGCTACACCTTC. The complete variable domain, with remaining parts taken from reference TRBV29-1 and TRBJ1-2, reads SAVISQKPSRDICQRGTSLTIQCQVDSQVTMMFWYRQQPGQSLTLIATANQGSEATYESGFVIDKFPISRPNLTFSTLTVSNMSPEDSSIYLCSVALGQGNYGYTFGSGTRLTVV.

There are a few counts of this clone. The chain links TRBV7-9 to TRBJ2-3; no clear D gene. In germline, CDR1 is SEHNR, CDR2 FQNEAQ (reference sequence). The CDR3 contains 21 residues. Trimming took off 7 bases at V and 2 bases at J, with 34 bases between the two ends. CDR3 loop: CASTKQPDADRPIFATDTQYF. In nucleotides, the CDR3 is TGTGCCAGCACCAAACAACCTGACGCTGACCGTCCCATCTTCGCCACAGATACGCAGTATTTT.

For this clone: An end of the junction differs from the germline gene, which may be a read error. This CDR3 reads CAGSLAGYGYTF. In nucleotides, the CDR3 is TGTGCCGGCAGTTTAGCAGGGTATGGCTACACCTTC. The chain recombines TRBV28 with TRBJ1-2; tentative D call: TRBD1 (5 bases). CDR1 and CDR2 (germline): MDHEN, SYDVKM. This CDR3 is 12 amino acids long.

The chain has TRBV4-3 and TRBJ1-5; D is unresolved. The ends were cut back, 0 bases at V and 3 bases at J, with 12 bases in the middle. Germline V gene lookup returns CDR1 LGHNA and CDR2 YSLEER. This CDR3 spans 16 amino acids. The CDR3: CASSQDWEGDNQPQHF. The CDR3 DNA follows: TGCGCCAGCAGCCAAGATTGGGAAGGTGACAATCAGCCCCAGCATTTT.

The chain links TRBV7-2 to TRBJ2-1; TRBD2 agrees at 12 bases. V lost 10 bases to trimming and J lost 10 bases; unmatched junction nucleotides: 8. The CDR3 consists of 13 residues. Germline V CDR1 and CDR2: SGHTA, FQGNSA. The CDR3 reads CATLAGGRYEQFF. The CDR3 DNA follows: TGTGCCACGCTAGCGGGAGGGCGGTACGAGCAGTTCTTC.

The chain has TRBV6-2 or TRBV6-3 and TRBJ2-5; no clear D gene. The CDR3 loop spans 14 amino acids. Trimming removed 2 bases at V and 5 bases at J, with 12 bases between. Germline V gene data show CDR1 as MNHEY and CDR2 as SVGEGT. The CDR3 bases are TGTGCCAGCAGTTACAATGGTGGCTGGGAGACCCAGTACTTC. Translating gives CASSYNGGWETQYF.